One sample yielded the 32 T cell receptor beta chains listed below, sequenced in a study of blood T cell repertoires in COVID-19. TCRdb's table, derived via immunoSEQ multiplex PCR, lists solely in-frame clones and lacks some. Among hundreds of thousands of clones listed, about 85% were seen once. The specimen sequenced was PBMCs or T cells enriched from blood (not recorded which). The receptors shown here come from a woman younger than 45 who had been exposed to COVID-19.

The chain links TRBV5-1 to TRBJ2-2, with 10 nucleotides matching TRBD2. J gave up 7 bases and V 10 bases, and 16 bases lay outside the gene matches. The CDR3 consists of 16 residues. Germline loops: CDR1 SGHRS, CDR2 YFSETQ. The CDR3, as DNA: TGCGCCGCCCAGGGTTTACTAGCGGGACGGGTCGGGGAGCTGTTTTTT. Translation: CAAQGLLAGRVGELFF.

The chain joins TRBV5-6 to TRBJ2-1, with 11 nucleotides matching TRBD2. Looked up from germline, CDR1 is SGHDT and CDR2 is YYEEEE. V was clipped by 2 bases and J by 8 bases; unmatched bases: 9. There are 16 residues in the CDR3. The DNA for the CDR3 is TGTGCCAGCAGCTTACTACTAGCGGGAGCATTCGATGAGCAGTTCTTC. As protein: CASSLLLAGAFDEQFF.

The chain is built from TRBV18 and TRBJ1-5, with D perhaps TRBD1 (6 bases). Germline V gene lookup returns CDR1 KGHSH and CDR2 LQKENI. Trimming shortened V by 3 bases and J by 4 bases, and 13 bases separated the two germline ends. The length of the CDR3 is 15 residues. The CDR3 region has the DNA TGTGCCAGCTCACCCCAGGGGATTCAAAATCAGCCCCAGCATTTT. Its translation is CASSPQGIQNQPQHF. Based on the CDR3 plus reference TRBV18 and TRBJ1-5, the full variable domain is NAGVMQNPRHLVRRRGQEARLRCSPMKGHSHVYWYRQLPEEGLKFMVYLQKENIIDESGMPKERFSAEFPKEGPSILRIQQVVRGDSAAYFCASSPQGIQNQPQHFGDGTRLSIL.

V is TRBV6-5 and J is TRBJ1-1, with TRBD1 as a possible D gene (5 bases). This CDR3 has 15 residues. Germline V gene lookup returns CDR1 MNHEY and CDR2 SVGAGI. The V end was cut by 7 bases, the J end by 1 base, with 16 bases between. CDR3 sequence reads: CASNSGGGTNTEAFF. The CDR3 nucleotides are TGTGCCAGCAATTCCGGGGGGGGGACGAACACTGAAGCTTTCTTT.

The chain combines TRBV28 with TRBJ1-5, with TRBD1 as a possible D gene (5 bases). CDR3 length equals 15 residues. The germline CDR1 and CDR2 sequences are MDHEN and SYDVKM. Trimming removed 4 bases from V and 3 bases from J, with 13 bases in between. The CDR3: CASSWGPLINQPQHF. CDR3 coding DNA: TGTGCCAGCAGTTGGGGCCCGTTAATCAATCAGCCCCAGCATTTT.

In DNA form, the CDR3 reads TGCAGCGTTGAAGAGGGACAGGGCACCTACGAGCAGTACTTC. Amino acid sequence: CSVEEGQGTYEQYF. V is TRBV29-1 and J is TRBJ2-7; 9 nucleotides match TRBD1. This CDR3 contains 14 residues. The germline V gene encodes CDR1 SQVTM and CDR2 ANQGSEA. Trimming at V came to 0 bases and at J to 2 bases, leaving 2 bases not matched to a gene.

The chain couples TRBV19 to TRBJ1-5, with a tentative D call TRBD1 (5 bases). Germline V lookup: CDR1 LNHDA, CDR2 SQIVND (reference sequence). The CDR3 sequence is 15 residues long. The ends were cut back, 3 bases at V and 5 bases at J, with 14 bases in the middle. In nucleotides, the CDR3 is TGTGCCAGTAGTATGGGGCGGGGCAGGCATCAGCCCCAGCATTTT. This codes for CASSMGRGRHQPQHF.

This rearrangement joins TRBV5-6 to TRBJ1-3; 7 positions match TRBD1. The V segment lost 4 bases and the J segment 1 base; nucleotides outside the gene matches: 5. The germline CDR1 and CDR2 sequences are SGHDT and YYEEEE. The CDR3 is 15 residues long. The CDR3 loop reads CASSPMTGSGNTIYF. CDR3 sequence (DNA): TGTGCCAGCAGCCCCATGACAGGGTCTGGAAACACCATATATTTT.

The CDR3 reads CASISQGGKEKLFF. DNA of the CDR3: TGTGCCAGCATCAGCCAGGGGGGCAAAGAAAAACTGTTTTTT. The V gene is TRBV28, the J gene TRBJ1-4, with TRBD1 identical over 7 bases. The CDR3 runs 14 residues. The germline CDR1 and CDR2 sequences are MDHEN and SYDVKM. Trimming at V came to 7 bases and at J to 8 bases, leaving 10 bases not matched to a gene.

This clone has a single count. This chain connects TRBV5-1 to TRBJ2-1; TRBD1 matches 12 bases. V lost 3 bases, J lost 8 bases, and 6 bases stayed unmatched. There are 15 residues in the CDR3. Looked up from germline, CDR1 is SGHRS and CDR2 is YFSETQ. The CDR3 sequence is CASSWRDRGHDEQFF. The CDR3 nucleotides read TGCGCCAGCAGCTGGAGGGACAGGGGGCACGATGAGCAGTTCTTC.

This clone was counted only a few times. V and J are TRBV27 and TRBJ2-7; 10 nucleotides line up with TRBD1. Germline CDR1 MNHEY, CDR2 SMNVEV (reference sequence). This CDR3 region has 13 residues. V shed 4 bases, J shed 6 bases, and the junction held 3 bases outside the gene matches. This chain's CDR3 is CASSSGQGLEQYF. The CDR3 coding sequence is TGTGCCAGCAGTTCGGGACAGGGGCTCGAGCAGTACTTC.

Note on this clone: An end of the junction does not agree with germline; a read error may underlie this. This chain connects TRBV27 to TRBJ2-1; 10 bases are shared with TRBD2. The CDR3 sequence is 12 residues long. Germline lookup yields CDR1 MNHEY and CDR2 SMNVEV (reference sequence). The CDR3 region is CGSGRAENEQFF. The CDR3 nucleotides read TGTGGCAGCGGGAGGGCCGAGAATGAGCAGTTCTTC.

This clone was picked up many times. The CDR3 is CASSRTGGAPFF. The DNA of the CDR3 is TGCGCCAGCAGCCGGACAGGAGGGGCGCCTTTCTTT. This chain links TRBV5-1 with TRBJ1-1; TRBD1 matches at 7 bases. Germline V CDR1 and CDR2: SGHRS, YFSETQ. The CDR3 has 12 residues. V lost 4 bases, J lost 12 bases, and 9 bases stayed unmatched.

The V and J genes are TRBV4-1 and TRBJ2-1, with D tentatively TRBD2 (6 bases). Germline loops: CDR1 MGHRA, CDR2 YSYEKL. V shed 3 bases and J shed 8 bases, with 23 bases lying between them. The CDR3 consists of 17 residues. CDR3 sequence (DNA): TGCGCCAGCAGCCAGGAAATCCCGGGACGGGGGTTGGATGAGCAGTTCTTC. Protein: CASSQEIPGRGLDEQFF.

This chain connects TRBV7-6 to TRBJ2-2; TRBD1 matches at 7 bases. V lost 3 bases to trimming and J lost 7 bases; unmatched junction nucleotides: 8. Germline CDR1 reads SGHVS; CDR2 reads FNYEAQ. The CDR3 extends over 15 amino acids. The CDR3 spells CASSLGTAVNGELFF. Here the CDR3 DNA reads TGTGCCAGCAGCTTGGGGACAGCGGTTAACGGGGAGCTGTTTTTT.

The V and J genes are TRBV15 and TRBJ2-7; TRBD1 might be the D (7 bases). V gave up 0 bases and J gave up 4 bases, with 22 bases separating them. This CDR3 comprises 18 residues. Germline CDR1 LNHNV, CDR2 YYDKDF (reference sequence). The chain's CDR3 is CATSRDWGSRDSTYEQYF. The DNA of the CDR3 is TGTGCCACCAGCAGAGATTGGGGCTCGCGGGACAGCACGTACGAGCAGTACTTC. Together with reference TRBV15 and TRBJ2-7, the CDR3 gives the full variable domain: DAMVIQNPRYQVTQFGKPVTLSCSQTLNHNVMYWYQQKSSQAPKLLFHYYDKDFNNEADTPDNFQSRRPNTSFCFLDIRSPGLGDTAMYLCATSRDWGSRDSTYEQYFGPGTRLTVT.

The gene calls are TRBV6-5 and TRBJ2-7; D call uncertain. The CDR3 is made up of 15 amino acids. The germline V gene encodes CDR1 MNHEY and CDR2 SVGAGI. Trimming shortened V by 2 bases and J by 4 bases, and 15 bases separated the two germline ends. The CDR3 protein is CASSYEAHRLYEQYF. DNA of the CDR3: TGTGCCAGCAGTTACGAGGCTCACCGTTTATACGAGCAGTACTTC.

The chain recombines TRBV12-3 or TRBV12-4 with TRBJ1-1, with D perhaps matching TRBD1 (6 bases). The CDR3 loop spans 11 amino acids. The ends were cut back, 6 bases at V and 6 bases at J, with 8 bases in the middle. This CDR3 is CASRTGPEAFF. DNA of the CDR3: TGTGCCAGCAGGACAGGACCTGAAGCTTTCTTT.

The chain has TRBV15 and TRBJ1-1, with a tentative D call TRBD1 (5 bases). The V gene lost 0 bases and the J gene lost 1 base, with 9 bases spanning the gap. The CDR3 extends over 15 amino acids. Germline V gives CDR1 LNHNV, CDR2 YYDKDF (reference sequence). The CDR3 nucleotides read TGTGCCACCAGCAGAGACCCTACAGGGAACACTGAAGCTTTCTTT. It specifies CATSRDPTGNTEAFF.

V and J are TRBV5-6 and TRBJ2-2, with a tentative D call TRBD1 (6 bases). CDR1 SGHDT and CDR2 YYEEEE come from the germline V gene. CDR3 length: 16 amino acids. Trimming cost V 4 bases and J 0 bases, with 13 bases left between them. CDR3 amino acids: CASSQVGHTNTGELFF. The CDR3 DNA reads as TGTGCCAGCAGCCAAGTGGGACATACGAACACCGGGGAGCTGTTTTTT.

This rearrangement joins TRBV5-1 to TRBJ1-2; 10 bases are a match to TRBD1. Looked up from germline, CDR1 is SGHRS and CDR2 is YFSETQ. This CDR3 is built from 16 residues. V was clipped by 3 bases and J by 6 bases; unmatched bases: 11. As DNA, the CDR3 is TGCGCCAGCAGCTCTACCCTCCGGACAGGGGGAAATGGCTACACCTTC. Translation gives CASSSTLRTGGNGYTF.

This clone was picked up one time. The chain joins TRBV28 to TRBJ2-3; TRBD2 matches at 7 bases. There are 16 residues in the CDR3. The germline V gene has CDR1 MDHEN and CDR2 SYDVKM. The J segment lost 0 bases and the V segment lost 1 base, leaving 4 bases of the junction unmatched. CDR3 DNA: TGTGCCAGCAGTTTATTGGTTAGCGGGAGCACAGATACGCAGTATTTT. Amino acid sequence: CASSLLVSGSTDTQYF.

This rearrangement joins TRBV19 to TRBJ2-7, with D possibly being TRBD2 (5 bases). The germline CDR1 and CDR2 sequences are LNHDA and SQIVND (reference sequence). The CDR3 has 13 amino acids. The ends were cut back, 5 bases at V and 8 bases at J, with 16 bases in the middle. The CDR3 nucleotides are TGTGCCAGTAGTTCGGCGGCCCCCGGGAAGCAGTACTTC. Protein product: CASSSAAPGKQYF.

V gene TRBV3-1 (or the pseudogene TRBV3-2) combines with J gene TRBJ2-5, with 12 bases aligning to TRBD2. The CDR3 consists of 15 residues. J lost 5 bases, V lost 3 bases, and 4 bases had no gene match. Germline lookup yields CDR1 LGHDT and CDR2 YNNKEL (reference sequence). DNA for the CDR3: TGTGCCAGCAGCCACTGGACTAGCGGGACGGAGACCCAGTACTTC. Encoded protein: CASSHWTSGTETQYF.

This rearrangement joins TRBV3-1 (or the pseudogene TRBV3-2) to TRBJ2-3; a possible D gene is TRBD2 (7 bases). CDR1 is LGHDT, CDR2 YNNKEL, per germline (reference sequence). CDR3 length: 14 amino acids. Trimming removed 4 bases from V and 10 bases from J, with 18 bases in between. CDR3 sequence: CASSPTITGRAQYF. CDR3 sequence (DNA): TGTGCCAGCAGCCCAACTATAACAGGGAGGGCGCAGTATTTT.

This clone was seen repeatedly, ten times or more. The chain is built from TRBV11-2 and TRBJ2-5; D is possibly TRBD1 (6 bases). Between the trimmed V and J ends, which lost 8 bases and 5 bases, there was a span of 12 bases. The CDR3 extends over 12 amino acids. The V gene's germline CDR1 is SGHAT and CDR2 FQNNGV. The DNA for the CDR3 is TGTGCCAGCTCAGGGGACGGGGAGACCCAGTACTTC. Translated: CASSGDGETQYF.

This clone appeared a single time. The genes are TRBV15 and TRBJ2-2, with D perhaps matching TRBD1 (5 bases). The CDR3 totals 15 residues. Germline-derived CDR1 and CDR2 are LNHNV and YYDKDF (reference sequence). Trimming removed 5 bases from V and 7 bases from J, with 17 bases in between. The CDR3 here is CATSSTQGRGGELFF. As DNA, the CDR3 is TGTGCCACCAGCTCGACCCAGGGTAGGGGCGGGGAGCTGTTTTTT.

V and J are TRBV4-1 and TRBJ2-1; 8 bases match TRBD2. Germline trimming cut 4 bases from V and 4 bases from J; bases unmatched to any gene: 6. This CDR3 region has 15 residues. Germline CDR1 and CDR2: MGHRA and YSYEKL. The CDR3 coding sequence is TGCGCCAGCAGCCTCCGGACTAGCTATTACAATGAGCAGTTCTTC. Its protein product is CASSLRTSYYNEQFF.

The chain joins TRBV9 to TRBJ1-2; 10 nucleotides line up with TRBD1. V gave up 4 bases and J gave up 4 bases; unmatched junction bases: 13. This CDR3 is built from 17 residues. Germline loops: CDR1 SGDLS, CDR2 YYNGEE. CDR3 loop: CASSTDRTGGAIYGYTF. CDR3 DNA sequence: TGTGCCAGCAGCACCGACCGGACAGGGGGTGCCATCTATGGCTACACCTTC.

The chain links TRBV11-3 to TRBJ2-1; perhaps TRBD2 as D (6 bases). The CDR3 is 10 residues long. Trimming cost V 8 bases and J 12 bases, with 11 bases left between them. The germline V gene encodes CDR1 SGHNT and CDR2 YENEEA. The DNA for the CDR3 is TGTGCCAGCCCGCGCGGGACGCAGTTCTTC. Translating it yields CASPRGTQFF. Together with reference TRBV11-3 and TRBJ2-1, the CDR3 gives the full variable domain: EAGVVQSPRYKIIEKKQPVAFWCNPISGHNTLYWYLQNLGQGPELLIRYENEEAVDDSQLPKDRFSAERLKGVDSTLKIQPAELGDSAVYLCASPRGTQFFGPGTRLTVL.

Note on this clone: Because the CDR3's place on the DNA is in doubt, the DNA is left out and the CDR3 is given as listed by TCRdb. This chain uses TRBV28 with TRBJ1-2. Germline CDR1 MDHEN, CDR2 SYDVKM. 11 amino acids form the CDR3, both terminal residues included. CDR3 amino acids: CASSSGYGYTF.

This chain uses TRBV5-4 with TRBJ1-2; TRBD1 agrees at 12 bases. This CDR3 comprises 18 residues. The V gene's germline CDR1 is SGHNT and CDR2 YYREEE (reference sequence). Trimming removed 2 bases from V and 8 bases from J; junction bases left unmatched: 16. The CDR3 DNA is TGTGCCAGCAGCTTTTTACCGGGACAGGGGGCGCCTAACGGGGGCTACACCTTC. As protein: CASSFLPGQGAPNGGYTF.